This is a list of T cell receptor beta chains from one sample in a study of CD8+ T cells in alopecia areata. Generated by immunoSEQ multiplex PCR, the TCRdb table keeps only in-frame clones and is missing some. This table holds 35,000 to 45,000 clones, over 85% found once. Sequenced here: CD8+ T cells sorted from blood, sampled at week 24, from a patient treated with tofacitinib. These receptors were collected from a human donor with alopecia areata. Each CDR3 is given with its conserved first and last residue. The order of the fields is J gene, clone size, D gene, V gene, CDR3 protein, CDR3 DNA. The D gene is left open where the match is weak. Some rows mark clone size as missing; the rest say once, few, many or name a class of expanded clone.

TRBJ2-5	once	NA	TRBV27	CASSLMRGPVEQYF	TGTGCCAGCAGTTTAATGCGGGGGCCCGTGGAGCAGTACTTC
TRBJ1-1	NA	NA	TRBV7-6	CASSLFLRGRDHTEAFF	TGTGCCAGCAGCTTATTTCTTAGGGGGAGGGACCACACTGAAGCTTTCTTT
TRBJ2-7	once	TRBD2	TRBV10-3	CAIRDPGGGYEQYF	TGTGCCATCAGAGACCCGGGGGGAGGCTACGAGCAGTACTTC
TRBJ2-4	NA	TRBD1	TRBV2	CASSTGQGANIQYF	TGTGCCAGCAGCACCGGACAGGGGGCGAACATTCAGTACTTC
TRBJ2-5	NA	NA	TRBV7-2	CASRAGGAQETQYF	TGTGCCAGCAGAGCCGGCGGGGCCCAAGAGACCCAGTACTTC
TRBJ1-1	NA	NA	TRBV5-6	CASSFEVGFTEAFF	TGTGCCAGCAGCTTTGAGGTGGGGTTCACTGAAGCTTTCTTT
TRBJ1-1	NA	NA	TRBV5-5	CASSIGPSNTEAFF	TGTGCCAGCAGCATCGGGCCCTCGAACACTGAAGCTTTCTTT
TRBJ2-4	once	NA	TRBV21-1	CASSNQRGLVGIQYF	TGTGCCAGCAGCAATCAGCGGGGGTTGGTGGGCATTCAGTACTTC
TRBJ2-3	NA	TRBD1	TRBV7-6	CASSFGQGSTDTQYF	TGTGCCAGCAGCTTCGGACAGGGTAGCACAGATACGCAGTATTTT
TRBJ1-1	NA	NA	TRBV5-4	CASSFPSGGDTEAFF	TGTGCCAGCAGCTTTCCCTCCGGGGGAGACACTGAAGCTTTCTTT
TRBJ2-5	NA	NA	TRBV6-6	CASSSLFQGNQETQYF	TGTGCCAGCAGTAGTTTATTCCAGGGAAACCAAGAGACCCAGTACTTC
TRBJ1-5	NA	NA	TRBV10-3	CAISESLIPRAAGRGPQHF	TGTGCCATCAGTGAGTCATTGATCCCGCGGGCAGCCGGCCGTGGGCCCCAGCATTTT
TRBJ2-1	NA	NA	TRBV4-1	CASSQEGLGNEQFF	TGCGCCAGCAGCCAAGAGGGATTGGGGAATGAGCAGTTCTTC
TRBJ2-1	NA	TRBD2	TRBV7-8	CATDPLGGSYNEQFF	TGTGCCACCGACCCTCTGGGGGGGTCCTACAATGAGCAGTTCTTC
TRBJ2-7	NA	NA	TRBV7-9	CASSLVLQPEQYF	TGTGCCAGCAGCTTAGTTCTACAGCCCGAGCAGTACTTC
TRBJ2-7	NA	TRBD1	TRBV27	CASSLVGQGYEQYF	TGTGCCAGCAGTTTAGTAGGACAGGGATACGAGCAGTACTTC
TRBJ1-1	NA	TRBD1	TRBV9	CASSVHLIGQGSTEAFF	TGTGCCAGCAGCGTACACCTAATAGGACAGGGAAGCACTGAAGCTTTCTTT
TRBJ2-3	NA	TRBD2	TRBV5-1	CASRRTSAITDTQYF	TGCGCCAGCAGGAGGACTAGCGCTATCACAGATACGCAGTATTTT
TRBJ1-2	NA	NA	TRBV27	CASSPGVGYGYTF	TGTGCCAGCAGCCCAGGGGTGGGCTATGGCTACACCTTC
TRBJ2-3	NA	NA	TRBV28	CASSLAGFRDTQYF	TGTGCCAGCAGTTTAGCGGGCTTCAGAGATACGCAGTATTTT
TRBJ2-5	NA	NA	TRBV5-6	CASSSAETQYF	TGTGCCAGCAGCTCCGCAGAGACCCAGTACTTC
TRBJ2-3	NA	NA	TRBV7-9	CASSPGHTDTQYF	TGTGCCAGCAGCCCCGGGCACACAGATACGCAGTATTTT
TRBJ2-5	NA	NA	TRBV19	CASRAEGETQYF	TGTGCCAGTAGGGCAGAGGGGGAGACCCAGTACTTC
TRBJ2-1	NA	NA	TRBV10-2	CASSGQGPYNEQFF	TGCGCCAGCAGTGGGCAGGGACCCTACAATGAGCAGTTCTTC
TRBJ2-3	NA	TRBD2	TRBV29-1	CSVEEAGDVTDTQYF	TGCAGCGTTGAGGAAGCGGGGGACGTCACAGATACGCAGTATTTT
TRBJ1-1	NA	NA	TRBV2	CASKALQGIVQNTEAFF	TGTGCCAGCAAAGCCCTACAGGGCATCGTGCAGAACACTGAAGCTTTCTTT
TRBJ2-7	NA	TRBD1	TRBV7-9	CASSPRTGDYEQYF	TGTGCCAGCAGCCCACGGACAGGGGACTACGAGCAGTACTTC
TRBJ1-5	NA	TRBD1	TRBV5-5	CASSLGQGSQPQHF	TGTGCCAGCAGCTTGGGACAGGGGAGTCAGCCCCAGCATTTT
TRBJ1-2	NA	NA	TRBV2	CASSEGSRDYGYTF	TGTGCCAGCAGTGAAGGCAGCAGGGACTATGGCTACACCTTC
TRBJ2-5	NA	NA	TRBV28	CASSSSVDGIMETQYF	TGTGCCAGCAGTTCCTCGGTTGACGGTATAATGGAGACCCAGTACTTC
TRBJ2-3	NA	NA	TRBV11-2	CASSLELAPTDTQYF	TGTGCCAGCAGCTTAGAGCTAGCTCCAACAGATACGCAGTATTTT
TRBJ2-1	NA	TRBD1	TRBV29-1	CSVDSGQGFYEQFF	TGCAGCGTTGATTCGGGACAGGGTTTCTATGAGCAGTTCTTC
TRBJ2-1	NA	NA	TRBV6-5	CASSYSSGNEQFF	TGTGCCAGCAGTTACTCGAGTGGTAATGAGCAGTTCTTC
TRBJ2-1	once	NA	TRBV27	CASSLYGMSSYNEQFF	TGTGCCAGCAGTTTATATGGGATGAGCTCCTACAATGAGCAGTTCTTC
TRBJ2-7	NA	NA	TRBV7-2	CASSFGGLSYEQYF	TGTGCCAGCTCTTTCGGCGGGCTCTCCTACGAGCAGTACTTC
TRBJ1-1	NA	TRBD1	TRBV4-1	CASSPTGEVWVNTEAFF	TGCGCCAGCAGCCCCACAGGGGAAGTTTGGGTGAACACTGAAGCTTTCTTT
TRBJ1-1	NA	NA	TRBV21-1	CASSKKDRAIEAFF	TGTGCCAGCAGCAAAAAGGATAGGGCCATTGAAGCTTTCTTT
TRBJ2-7	NA	TRBD1	TRBV27	CASTRQGNSEQYF	TGTGCCAGCACCCGACAGGGTAATAGCGAGCAGTACTTC
TRBJ2-7	NA	NA	TRBV5-1	CASSYDAPYEQYF	TGCGCCAGCAGTTACGACGCCCCCTACGAGCAGTACTTC
TRBJ2-7	NA	TRBD1	TRBV27	CASSLTGGVFYGQYF	TGTGCCAGCAGTTTAACAGGGGGCGTATTCTACGGGCAGTACTTC
TRBJ2-5	NA	NA	TRBV7-2	CASSARDPGGTQYF	TGTGCCAGCAGCGCTAGGGACCCAGGTGGGACCCAGTACTTC
TRBJ2-7	NA	NA	TRBV15	CATRDHSSYEQYF	TGTGCCACCAGGGACCACAGCTCCTACGAGCAGTACTTC
TRBJ2-2	NA	NA	TRBV28	CATKGRNTGELFF	TGTGCCACCAAAGGGCGGAACACCGGGGAGCTGTTTTTT
TRBJ2-3	NA	TRBD2	TRBV28	CASSWTSGGEDTQYF	TGTGCCAGCAGTTGGACTAGCGGTGGTGAAGATACGCAGTATTTT
TRBJ1-5	NA	NA	TRBV7-9	CASSHQGNQPQHF	TGTGCCAGCAGCCATCAGGGGAATCAGCCCCAGCATTTT
TRBJ2-1	NA	TRBD2	TRBV6-5	CASSYSSGGDWGEQFF	TGTGCCAGCAGTTACTCTAGCGGGGGGGACTGGGGTGAGCAGTTCTTC
TRBJ2-7	NA	NA	TRBV27	CASSSSPYEQYF	TGTGCCAGCAGTTCCAGTCCCTACGAGCAGTACTTC
TRBJ2-2	NA	NA	TRBV7-6	CASSPSGSGELFF	TGTGCCAGCAGCCCGAGTGGGAGCGGGGAGCTGTTTTTT
TRBJ2-2	NA	TRBD1	TRBV29-1	CSVEDRDRVGGELFF	TGCAGCGTTGAAGACCGGGACAGGGTTGGCGGGGAGCTGTTTTTT